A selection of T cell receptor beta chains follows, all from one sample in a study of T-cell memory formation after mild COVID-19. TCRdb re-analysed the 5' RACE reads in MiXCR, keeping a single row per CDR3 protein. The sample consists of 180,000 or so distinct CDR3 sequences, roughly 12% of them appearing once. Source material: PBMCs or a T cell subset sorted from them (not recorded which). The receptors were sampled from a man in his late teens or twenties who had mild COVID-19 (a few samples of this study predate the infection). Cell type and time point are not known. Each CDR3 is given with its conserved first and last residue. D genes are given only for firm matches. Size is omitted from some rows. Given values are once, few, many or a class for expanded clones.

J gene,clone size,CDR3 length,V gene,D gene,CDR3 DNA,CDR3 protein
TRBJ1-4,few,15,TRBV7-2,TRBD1,TGTGCCAGCAGCTTAGTTCCCAGGGGGGACGAAAAACTGTTTTTT,CASSLVPRGDEKLFF
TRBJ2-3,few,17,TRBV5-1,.,TGCGCCAGCAGCTTGCGGTGGAGTGGTAGTGTCCCAGATACGCAGTATTTT,CASSLRWSGSVPDTQYF
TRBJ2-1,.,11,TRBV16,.,TGTGCCAGCAGCTTAAGGAGTGAGCAGTTCTTC,CASSLRSEQFF
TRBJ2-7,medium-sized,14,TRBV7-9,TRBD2,TGTGCCAGCAGCGCCCCAGCGGGGGTCGGCGAGCAGTACTTC,CASSAPAGVGEQYF
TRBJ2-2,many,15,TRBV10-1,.,TGCGCCAGCAGTCAACAGGGCCGGGGCACCGGGGAGCTGTTTTTT,CASSQQGRGTGELFF
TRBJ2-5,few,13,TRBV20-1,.,TGCAGTGCTTGGGCAGGGCATCAAGAGACCCAGTACTTC,CSAWAGHQETQYF
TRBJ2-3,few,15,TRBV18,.,TGTGCCAGCTCACCACCTATGAGGGGGGAAGATACGCAGTATTTT,CASSPPMRGEDTQYF
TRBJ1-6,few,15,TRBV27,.,TGTGCCAGCAGAAACCCGGACGGTAGTAATTCACCCCTCCACTTT,CASRNPDGSNSPLHF
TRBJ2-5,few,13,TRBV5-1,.,TGCGCCAGCAGCTCCGAGGGTCGGGAGACCCAGTACTTC,CASSSEGRETQYF
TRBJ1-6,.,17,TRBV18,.,TGTGCCAGCTCACCAAAAAGAGGGACCCAAGGAAATTCACCCCTCCACTTT,CASSPKRGTQGNSPLHF
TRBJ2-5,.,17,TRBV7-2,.,TGTGCCAGCAGCCTGAGGGCGATGGGGGTAGTTCAAGAGACCCAGTACTTC,CASSLRAMGVVQETQYF
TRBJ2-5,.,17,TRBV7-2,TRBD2,TGTGCCAGCAGCCCTTGGGGGACTAGCGAGGCGTCGGAGACCCAGTACTTC,CASSPWGTSEASETQYF
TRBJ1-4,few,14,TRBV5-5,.,TGTGCCAGCAGATTGTATACAACTAATGAAAAACTGTTTTTT,CASRLYTTNEKLFF
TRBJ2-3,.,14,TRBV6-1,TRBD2,TGTGCCAGCATTGCAAGCGGGGCCACAGATACGCAGTATTTT,CASIASGATDTQYF
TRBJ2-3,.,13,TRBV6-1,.,TGTGCCAGCAGTGGTCGGACCCCGGGTGCGCAGTATTTT,CASSGRTPGAQYF
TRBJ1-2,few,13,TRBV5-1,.,TGCGCCAGCAAACAGGGATCTAGCTATGGCTACACCTTC,CASKQGSSYGYTF